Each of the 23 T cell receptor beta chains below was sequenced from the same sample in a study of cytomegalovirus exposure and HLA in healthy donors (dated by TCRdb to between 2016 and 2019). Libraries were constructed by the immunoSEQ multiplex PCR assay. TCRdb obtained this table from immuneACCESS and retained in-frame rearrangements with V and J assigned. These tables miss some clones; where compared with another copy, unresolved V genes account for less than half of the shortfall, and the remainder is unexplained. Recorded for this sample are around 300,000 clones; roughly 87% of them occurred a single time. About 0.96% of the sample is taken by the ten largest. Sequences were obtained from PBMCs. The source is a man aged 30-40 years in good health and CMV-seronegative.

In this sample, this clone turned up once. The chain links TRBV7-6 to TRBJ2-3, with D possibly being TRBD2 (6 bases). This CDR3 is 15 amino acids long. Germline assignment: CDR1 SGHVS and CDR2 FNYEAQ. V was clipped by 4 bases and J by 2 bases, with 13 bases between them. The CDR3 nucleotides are TGTGCCAGCAGCTACTCGGGACTGATCACAGATACGCAGTATTTT. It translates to CASSYSGLITDTQYF.

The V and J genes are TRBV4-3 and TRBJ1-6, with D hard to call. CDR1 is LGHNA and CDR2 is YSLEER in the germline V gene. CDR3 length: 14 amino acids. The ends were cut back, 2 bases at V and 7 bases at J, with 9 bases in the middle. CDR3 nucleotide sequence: TGCGCCAGCAGCCAAAGGACGGGAAATTCACCCCTCCACTTT. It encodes CASSQRTGNSPLHF.

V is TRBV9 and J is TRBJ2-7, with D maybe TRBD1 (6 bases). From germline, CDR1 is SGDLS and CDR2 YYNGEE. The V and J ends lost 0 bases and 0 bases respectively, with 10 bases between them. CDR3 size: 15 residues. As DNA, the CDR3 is TGTGCCAGCAGCGTAGGGACAGCCAGCTCCTACGAGCAGTACTTC. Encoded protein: CASSVGTASSYEQYF.

CDR3 DNA sequence: TGTGCCACCAGCCTAAACAGGGGCTACGAGCAGTACTTC. It is translated as CATSLNRGYEQYF. The chain carries TRBV15 and TRBJ2-5, with TRBD1 matching over 7 bases. TRBJ2-7 explains the end of the DNA better; the J call may be wrong. Germline CDR1 is LNHNV and CDR2 is YYDKDF (reference sequence). CDR3 size: 13 residues.

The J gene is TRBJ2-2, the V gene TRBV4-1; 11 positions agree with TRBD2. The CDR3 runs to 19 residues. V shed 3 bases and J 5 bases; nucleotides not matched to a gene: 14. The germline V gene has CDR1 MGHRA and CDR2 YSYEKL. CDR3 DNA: TGCGCCAGCAGCCAGACTCCGCTGGGTTGGACTAGCGGGACCGGGGAGCTGTTTTTT. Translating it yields CASSQTPLGWTSGTGELFF.

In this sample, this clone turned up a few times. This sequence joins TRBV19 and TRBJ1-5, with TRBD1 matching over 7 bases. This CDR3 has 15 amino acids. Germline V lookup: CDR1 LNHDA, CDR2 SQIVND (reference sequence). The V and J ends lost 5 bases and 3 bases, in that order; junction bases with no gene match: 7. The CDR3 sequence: CASSADRATNQPQHF. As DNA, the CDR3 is TGTGCCAGTAGTGCTGACAGGGCGACCAATCAGCCCCAGCATTTT. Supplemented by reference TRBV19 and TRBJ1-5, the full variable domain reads DGGITQSPKYLFRKEGQNVTLSCEQNLNHDAMYWYRQDPGQGLRLIYYSQIVNDFQKGDIAEGYSVSREKKESFPLTVTSAQKNPTAFYLCASSADRATNQPQHFGDGTRLSIL.

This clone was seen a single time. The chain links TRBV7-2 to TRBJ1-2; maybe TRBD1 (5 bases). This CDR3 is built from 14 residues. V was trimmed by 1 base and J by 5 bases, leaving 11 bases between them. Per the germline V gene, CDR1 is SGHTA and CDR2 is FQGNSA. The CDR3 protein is CASSLDVTVYGYTF. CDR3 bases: TGTGCCAGCAGCTTAGACGTGACAGTATATGGCTACACCTTC.

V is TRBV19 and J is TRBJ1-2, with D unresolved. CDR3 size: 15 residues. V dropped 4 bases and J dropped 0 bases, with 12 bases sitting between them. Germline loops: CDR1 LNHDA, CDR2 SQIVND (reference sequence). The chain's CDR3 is CASSTPAGTNYGYTF. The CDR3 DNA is TGTGCCAGTAGTACCCCCGCGGGGACTAACTATGGCTACACCTTC.

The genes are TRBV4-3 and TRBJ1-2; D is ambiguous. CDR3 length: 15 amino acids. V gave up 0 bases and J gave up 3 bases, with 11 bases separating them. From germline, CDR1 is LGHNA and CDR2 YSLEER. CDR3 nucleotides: TGCGCCAGCAGCCAAGATACTTCGGGATACTATGGCTACACCTTC. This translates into CASSQDTSGYYGYTF.

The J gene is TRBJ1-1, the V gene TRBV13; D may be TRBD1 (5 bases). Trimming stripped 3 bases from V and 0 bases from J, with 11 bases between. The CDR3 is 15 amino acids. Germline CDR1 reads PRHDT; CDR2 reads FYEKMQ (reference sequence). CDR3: CASSLGGTMNTEAFF. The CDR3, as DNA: TGTGCCAGCAGCTTGGGGGGAACGATGAACACTGAAGCTTTCTTT.

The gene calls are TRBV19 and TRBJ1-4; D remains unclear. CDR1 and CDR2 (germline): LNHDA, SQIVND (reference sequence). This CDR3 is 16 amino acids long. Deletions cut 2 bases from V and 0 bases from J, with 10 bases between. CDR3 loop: CASSIRSGATNEKLFF. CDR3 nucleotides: TGTGCCAGTAGTATAAGGTCCGGGGCAACTAATGAAAAACTGTTTTTT.

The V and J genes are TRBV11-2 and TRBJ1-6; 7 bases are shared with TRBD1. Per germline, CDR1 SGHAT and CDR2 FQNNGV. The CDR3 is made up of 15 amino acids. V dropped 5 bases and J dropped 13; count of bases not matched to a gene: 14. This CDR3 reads CASSPPGQRHFPLHF. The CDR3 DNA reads TGTGCCAGCAGCCCACCGGGACAGAGACACTTCCCCCTCCACTTT.

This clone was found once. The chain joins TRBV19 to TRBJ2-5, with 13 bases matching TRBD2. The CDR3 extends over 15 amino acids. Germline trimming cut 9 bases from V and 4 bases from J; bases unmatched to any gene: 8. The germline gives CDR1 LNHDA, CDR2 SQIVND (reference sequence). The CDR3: CASGDRTSGGETQYF. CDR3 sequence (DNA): TGTGCCAGCGGGGATAGGACTAGCGGGGGAGAGACCCAGTACTTC.

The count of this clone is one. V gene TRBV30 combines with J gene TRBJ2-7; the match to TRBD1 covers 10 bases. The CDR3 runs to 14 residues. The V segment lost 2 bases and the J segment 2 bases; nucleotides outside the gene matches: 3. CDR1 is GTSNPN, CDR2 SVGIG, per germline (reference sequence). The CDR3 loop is CAWSTGTGAYEQYF. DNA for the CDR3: TGTGCCTGGAGTACCGGGACAGGGGCCTACGAGCAGTACTTC.

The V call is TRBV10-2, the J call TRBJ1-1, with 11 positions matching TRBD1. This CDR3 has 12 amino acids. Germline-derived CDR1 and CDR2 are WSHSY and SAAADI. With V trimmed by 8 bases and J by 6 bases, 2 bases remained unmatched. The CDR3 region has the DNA TGCGCCAGCCGGGACAGGGGGGCTGAAGCTTTCTTT. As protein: CASRDRGAEAFF.

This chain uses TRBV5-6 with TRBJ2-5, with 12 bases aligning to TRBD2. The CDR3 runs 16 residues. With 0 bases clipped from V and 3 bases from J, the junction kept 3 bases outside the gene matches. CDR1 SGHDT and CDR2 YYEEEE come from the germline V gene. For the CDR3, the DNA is TGTGCCAGCAGCTTGGGTCTAGCGGGGGGGAAAGAGACCCAGTACTTC. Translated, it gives CASSLGLAGGKETQYF.

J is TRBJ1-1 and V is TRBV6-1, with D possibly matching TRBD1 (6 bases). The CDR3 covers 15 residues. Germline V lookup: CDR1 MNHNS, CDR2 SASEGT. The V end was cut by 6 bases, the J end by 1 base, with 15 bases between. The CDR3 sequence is CASSLDRITNTEAFF. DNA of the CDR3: TGTGCCAGCAGCCTCGACAGGATTACGAACACTGAAGCTTTCTTT.

DNA for the CDR3: TGTGCCTGGAGTGCCGGGACTTGGAATCTAGAGACCCAGTACTTC. This encodes CAWSAGTWNLETQYF. The chain joins TRBV30 to TRBJ2-5; weak D call: TRBD2 (6 bases). The CDR3 runs 15 residues. Trimming took 1 base from V and 4 from J, leaving 16 bases between them. Per germline, CDR1 GTSNPN and CDR2 SVGIG (reference sequence).

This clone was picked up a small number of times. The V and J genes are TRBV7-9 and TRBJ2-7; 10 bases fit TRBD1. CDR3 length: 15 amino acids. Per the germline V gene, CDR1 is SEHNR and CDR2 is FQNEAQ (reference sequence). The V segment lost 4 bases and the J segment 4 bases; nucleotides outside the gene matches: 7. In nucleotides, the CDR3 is TGTGCCAGCAGCTCCCGGGGGACAGGGGAATACGAGCAGTACTTC. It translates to CASSSRGTGEYEQYF.

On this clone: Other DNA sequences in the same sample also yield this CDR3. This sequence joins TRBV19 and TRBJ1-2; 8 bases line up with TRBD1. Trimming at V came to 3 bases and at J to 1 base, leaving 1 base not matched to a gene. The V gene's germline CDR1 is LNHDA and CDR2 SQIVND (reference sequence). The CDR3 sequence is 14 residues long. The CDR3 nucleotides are TGTGCCAGTAGTATCGACAGGGGTAACTATGGCTACACCTTC. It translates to CASSIDRGNYGYTF.

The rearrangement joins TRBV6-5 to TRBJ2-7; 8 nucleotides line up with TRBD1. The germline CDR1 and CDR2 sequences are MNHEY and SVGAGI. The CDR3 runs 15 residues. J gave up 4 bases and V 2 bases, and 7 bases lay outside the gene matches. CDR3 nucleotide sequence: TGTGCCAGCAGTTACCTCCGGACAGGGACATACGAGCAGTACTTC. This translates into CASSYLRTGTYEQYF.

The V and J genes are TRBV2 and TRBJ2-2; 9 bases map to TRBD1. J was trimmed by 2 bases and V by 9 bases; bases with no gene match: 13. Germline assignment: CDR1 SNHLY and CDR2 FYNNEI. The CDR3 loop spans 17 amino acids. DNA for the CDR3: TGTGCCAGACAGTTTCCCCGGGACAGGGTTAACACCGGGGAGCTGTTTTTT. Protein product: CARQFPRDRVNTGELFF.

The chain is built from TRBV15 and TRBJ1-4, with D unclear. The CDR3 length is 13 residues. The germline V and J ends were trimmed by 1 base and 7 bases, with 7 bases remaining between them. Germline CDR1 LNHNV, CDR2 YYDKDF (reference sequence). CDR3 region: CATSRGEAEKLFF. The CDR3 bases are TGTGCCACCAGCAGAGGAGAGGCTGAAAAACTGTTTTTT.